This T cell receptor (beta chain) was retrieved from a study of shared clonotypes between healthy human individuals. This CDR3 is 12 amino acids long. CDR1 and CDR2 from the germline V gene are PRHDT and FYEKMQ (reference sequence). V gave up 5 bases and J gave up 10 bases, with 12 bases separating them. The material for each subset, its genomic DNA, was split evenly across several immunoSEQ plates. Using immunoSEQ multiplex PCR, the repertoire was profiled, and TCRdb retains in-frame clones only, with some absent. The sample has 650,000 to 700,000 clones, 90% seen once; the top ten hold 30% to 40%. This receptor was identified in a man in his late teens or twenties in good health. Some clones in this sample may be carry-over from other donors' samples. Material: memory CD8+ T cells from PBMCs. The subset: CD45RO+ cells pooled with CCR7-negative TemRA cells. The chain is built from TRBV13 and TRBJ2-1, with unresolved D. As DNA, the CDR3 is TGTGCCAGCAGCCCCCCTCAGTTAGAGCAGTTCTTC. Translated, it gives CASSPPQLEQFF.